These T cell receptor beta chains were read from a single sample in a study of OX40 agonist ivuxolimab in advanced cancers. Produced via immunoSEQ multiplex PCR; TCRdb's table is partial and in-frame only. The sample includes some 17,000 clones, roughly 91% seen only once; the top ten take less than 80%. The sample in question was CD4+ or CD8+ T cells sorted from blood, obtained in a trial of the OX40 agonist ivuxolimab. These receptors came from an adult with an advanced solid tumor such as melanoma, head and neck, liver or kidney cancer. Both conserved end residues are part of each CDR3. The order of the fields is J gene, CDR3 length, D gene, clone size, V gene, CDR3 protein, CDR3 DNA. A D gene is named only where the DNA matches it firmly. The listing skips clone size in some rows; elsewhere it reads once, few, many or a size class.

TRBJ1-3 14 TRBD1 . TRBV29-1 CSVKQGFPGNTIYF TGCAGCGTTAAACAGGGGTTCCCTGGAAACACCATATATTTT
TRBJ2-3 16 TRBD2 . TRBV11-2 CASSLGSGTSTDTQYF TGTGCCAGCAGCTTAGGGAGCGGGACTAGCACAGATACGCAGTATTTT
TRBJ2-2 17 TRBD2 once TRBV5-4 CASSLGLAGGNTGELFF TGTGCCAGCAGCTTAGGACTAGCGGGAGGGAACACCGGGGAGCTGTTTTTT
TRBJ1-1 15 . once TRBV6-1 CASSARGVLNTEAFF TGTGCCAGCAGTGCCCGCGGAGTCCTGAACACTGAAGCTTTCTTT
TRBJ2-1 15 TRBD2 . TRBV4-3 CASSQSSGSYNEQFF TGCGCCAGCAGCCAATCTAGCGGGTCCTACAATGAGCAGTTCTTC
TRBJ2-1 15 . . TRBV6-1 CASSGFTSAYNEQFF TGTGCCAGCAGTGGTTTCACATCGGCCTACAATGAGCAGTTCTTC
TRBJ1-1 14 . . TRBV30 CAWSVGGPGTEAFF TGTGCCTGGAGTGTTGGGGGGCCGGGCACTGAAGCTTTCTTT
TRBJ2-3 14 . . TRBV6-5 CASSYGGAIDTQYF TGTGCCAGCAGTTACGGGGGGGCAATAGATACGCAGTATTTT
TRBJ2-7 15 TRBD2 . TRBV9 CASSVVPSGAYEQYF TGTGCCAGCAGCGTAGTCCCTAGCGGGGCCTACGAGCAGTACTTC
TRBJ2-3 16 TRBD2 once TRBV7-6 CASSLELAGGTDTQYF TGTGCCAGCAGCTTGGAACTAGCGGGGGGCACAGATACGCAGTATTTT
TRBJ2-5 15 . medium-sized TRBV11-1 CASSLWGGRAETQYF TGTGCCAGCAGCTTATGGGGGGGCCGAGCGGAGACCCAGTACTTC
TRBJ2-7 14 TRBD2 . TRBV28 CASSLTGGAYEQYF TGTGCCAGCAGTTTAACTGGGGGGGCCTACGAGCAGTACTTC
TRBJ1-1 13 . . TRBV12-5 CASGLAWNTEAFF TGTGCTAGTGGTTTGGCATGGAACACTGAAGCTTTCTTT
TRBJ2-7 13 . . TRBV27 CASSFGALNEQYF TGTGCCAGCAGCTTTGGGGCCCTCAACGAGCAGTACTTC
TRBJ2-7 14 . . TRBV9 CASSVGWSGYEQYF TGTGCCAGCAGCGTGGGGTGGTCGGGCTACGAGCAGTACTTC
TRBJ2-1 12 . . TRBV4-3 CASSQQGNEQFF TGCGCCAGCAGCCAACAGGGTAATGAGCAGTTCTTC